The 5 T cell receptor beta chains below come from one sample, sequenced in a study of Ad26.COV2.S vaccination and SARS-CoV-2 variants. The assay was immunoSEQ multiplex PCR, and TCRdb's table has in-frame clones only and misses some. Among hundreds of thousands of clones listed, 70% to 90% were seen once. The sample's treatment: 15 to 20 received Ad26.COV2.S at low or high dose, single or two shots; about 5 received placebo; per-sample allocation not given. The samples date from day 63 after the first vaccine or placebo injection. The sample was peripheral blood, taken in a trial of Ad26.COV2.S vaccine versus placebo. The receptors stem from a person aged 18-60 years who received the Ad26.COV2.S COVID-19 vaccine or a placebo.

The CDR3, as DNA: TGTGCCAGCAGCCCACACAACGGGGTGAATCAGCCCCAGCATTTT. This codes for CASSPHNGVNQPQHF. This chain connects TRBV7-2 to TRBJ1-5; D gene ambiguous. The V and J ends lost 5 bases and 4 bases respectively, with 15 bases between them. The CDR3 runs to 15 residues. CDR1 is SGHTA, CDR2 FQGNSA, per germline. The full variable domain, completed using reference TRBV7-2 and TRBJ1-5, is GAGVSQSPSNKVTEKGKDVELRCDPISGHTALYWYRQSLGQGLEFLIYFQGNSAPDKSGLPSDRFSAERTGGSVSTLTIQRTQQEDSAVYLCASSPHNGVNQPQHFGDGTRLSIL.

The gene calls are TRBV7-2 and TRBJ2-3; D gene uncertain. There are 13 residues in the CDR3. Germline CDR1 is SGHTA and CDR2 is FQGNSA. Trimming shortened V by 4 bases and J by 5 bases, and 10 bases separated the two germline ends. As DNA, the CDR3 is TGTGCCAGCAGCTCCCCCTGGCAAGATACGCAGTATTTT. Encoded protein: CASSSPWQDTQYF.

V is TRBV1 and J is TRBJ2-2; TRBD2 is the table's D call and was not checked against the DNA. TRBV1 counts as a pseudogene. CDR3 length equals 16 residues. CDR3 sequence (DNA): TGCACCCCAGGGTACCAGCGGGGGCAGAACACCGGGGAGCTGTTTTTT. It yields the protein CTPGYQRGQNTGELFF.

J is TRBJ1-2 and V is TRBV6-1, with D possibly matching TRBD1 (5 bases). Germline V lookup: CDR1 MNHNS, CDR2 SASEGT. The V end lost 0 bases, the J end lost 4 bases, and 9 bases lay between the germline ends. CDR3 length equals 14 residues. The CDR3 nucleotides read TGTGCCAGCAGTGAAGCCGACGGGACCTATGGCTACACCTTC. Protein: CASSEADGTYGYTF.

The CDR3 region is CASSLGDRADTQYF. CDR3 DNA: TGCGCCAGCAGCTTGGGGGACAGGGCAGATACGCAGTATTTT. The J gene is TRBJ2-3, the V gene TRBV5-1; the match to TRBD1 covers 9 bases. CDR3 size: 14 residues. Germline CDR1 and CDR2: SGHRS and YFSETQ. V trimming: 0 bases; J trimming: 4 bases; junction bases outside the gene matches: 0.